These 16 T cell receptor beta chains were sequenced from one sample in a study of beta chain features in type 1 diabetes (dated by TCRdb to the late 2010s). These receptors' antigens are unknown. Libraries were prepared through the immunoSEQ multiplex PCR assay. The entire amount of isolated RNA was reverse transcribed using the High Capacity cDNA Reverse Transcription Kit, so the sequenced TCRB transcripts were expressed ones. Imported from immuneACCESS, the table was reduced by TCRdb to in-frame sequences with V and J called. These copies leave out some clones; in studies compared against another copy, an unresolved V gene accounts for under half, and the cause of the remainder is not known. The sample yields around 690,000 clones; 9.5% to 15% were counted once. More than 0.1% of the sample is held by the ten biggest clonotypes. The study at large found these results: A moderate but significant shortening of TCRB CDR3 length was observed in type 1 diabetes patients in all four CD4+ subsets.

Material: naive CD4+ T cells from blood. The sample's cell subset or site label, decoded: true naive CD4+ T cells. These receptors were taken from a man aged 25 to 45 with type 1 diabetes.

The V call is TRBV6-6, the J call TRBJ2-7; D assignment may be TRBD1 or TRBD2 (5 bases each). The CDR3 spans 14 residues. V dropped 6 bases and J dropped 0 bases, with 12 bases sitting between them. Germline lookup yields CDR1 MNHNY and CDR2 SVGAGI (reference sequence). The CDR3 bases are TGTGCCAGCAGCCCTGAGGGGCGCTCCTACGAGCAGTACTTC. This translates into CASSPEGRSYEQYF.

A few counts support this clone. V is TRBV18 and J is TRBJ1-1, with unresolved D. This CDR3 region has 12 residues. Germline values: CDR1 KGHSH, CDR2 LQKENI. V lost 5 bases to trimming and J lost 6 bases, with 10 bases between them. This chain's CDR3 is CASSTTGSEAFF. CDR3 nucleotide sequence: TGTGCCAGCTCAACCACCGGGTCTGAAGCTTTCTTT.

A few counts support this clone. CDR3 sequence: CASSETGALIQYF. The CDR3 region has the DNA TGTGCCAGCAGTGAGACAGGCGCTCTCATTCAGTATTTT. The chain has TRBV6-4 and TRBJ2-3; D perhaps matches TRBD1 (6 bases). Germline V gene lookup returns CDR1 MRHNA and CDR2 SNTAGT. V was clipped by 3 bases and J by 12 bases, with 16 bases between them. This CDR3 contains 13 residues.

This clone was observed a handful of times. V gene TRBV2 combines with J gene TRBJ1-5; TRBD1 matches at 7 bases. V trimming: 1 base; J trimming: 5 bases; junction bases outside the gene matches: 11. The CDR3 spans 17 residues. The germline gives CDR1 SNHLY, CDR2 FYNNEI. The CDR3: CASSEGEGRGFHQPQHF. The CDR3 DNA reads TGTGCCAGCAGTGAAGGCGAGGGCAGGGGGTTCCATCAGCCCCAGCATTTT.

The genes are TRBV29-1 and TRBJ2-1; TRBD1 aligns across 7 bases. J gave up 1 base and V 1 base, and 4 bases lay outside the gene matches. The V gene's germline CDR1 is SQVTM and CDR2 ANQGSEA. The CDR3 is 15 amino acids. Here the CDR3 DNA reads TGCAGCGTTGAAGTCAGGGGGTTGTCCTACAATGAGCAGTTCTTC. Translated, it gives CSVEVRGLSYNEQFF.

The chain carries TRBV16 and TRBJ1-1; 7 bases map to TRBD1. The CDR3 totals 13 residues. The ends lost 4 bases at V and 3 bases at J; junction bases unmatched: 2. The germline V gene has CDR1 KGHSY and CDR2 FQNENV. CDR3 nucleotide sequence: TGTGCCAGCAGCCGACAGGGAGACACTGAAGCTTTCTTT. Its translation is CASSRQGDTEAFF.

This clone was detected only a few times. The chain joins TRBV5-4 to TRBJ2-7, with D possibly TRBD1 on 6 matching bases. Germline V gene lookup returns CDR1 SGHNT and CDR2 YYREEE (reference sequence). The CDR3 is 13 amino acids. With 2 bases removed from V and 6 bases from J, the gap between germline ends came to 12 bases. The CDR3 region is CASSLVQGSEQYF. For the CDR3, the DNA is TGTGCCAGCAGCTTAGTTCAGGGGAGCGAGCAGTACTTC.

The genes are TRBV12-5 and TRBJ2-2, with TRBD1 identical over 10 bases. Germline CDR1 reads LGHNT; CDR2 reads FRNRAP. J gave up 4 bases and V 7 bases, and 6 bases lay outside the gene matches. This CDR3 region has 15 residues. CDR3 amino acids: CASARGQGTTGELFF. DNA of the CDR3: TGTGCTAGTGCCAGGGGACAGGGGACCACCGGGGAGCTGTTTTTT.

The rearrangement uses TRBV29-1 and TRBJ1-4; D not certain. CDR3 size: 12 residues. Between the trimmed V and J ends, which lost 7 bases and 4 bases, there was a span of 10 bases. Looked up from germline, CDR1 is SQVTM and CDR2 is ANQGSEA. This chain's CDR3 is CSAAGHNEKLFF. In DNA form, the CDR3 reads TGCAGCGCCGCCGGGCATAATGAAAAACTGTTTTTT.

This clone was detected only a few times. The chain has TRBV7-2 and TRBJ2-7, with D perhaps TRBD2 (5 bases). This CDR3 comprises 15 residues. V was clipped by 4 bases and J by 0 bases, with 13 bases between them. Per the germline V gene, CDR1 is SGHTA and CDR2 is FQGNSA. CDR3 DNA: TGTGCCAGCAGCTCCCCGGAAGACTACTCCTACGAGCAGTACTTC. Protein: CASSSPEDYSYEQYF.

The V and J genes are TRBV7-2 and TRBJ2-3, with a possible D match to TRBD1 (5 bases). V gave up 3 bases and J gave up 0 bases, with 10 bases separating them. CDR1 is SGHTA and CDR2 is FQGNSA in the germline V gene. The CDR3 extends over 15 amino acids. The CDR3 DNA sequence: TGTGCCAGCAGCTTCCGGACACGTAGCACAGATACGCAGTATTTT. It codes for CASSFRTRSTDTQYF.

The sample holds a few counts of this clone. The chain is built from TRBV11-3 and TRBJ1-1; tentative D call: TRBD1 (5 bases). V was clipped by 4 bases and J by 2 bases, with 17 bases between them. This CDR3 is 16 amino acids long. CDR1 SGHNT and CDR2 YENEEA come from the germline V gene. The CDR3 nucleotides are TGTGCCAGCAGCTCACTCGGGGCCATACTAAACACTGAAGCTTTCTTT. It yields the protein CASSSLGAILNTEAFF.

This rearrangement joins TRBV19 to TRBJ2-1; 9 bases match TRBD1. This CDR3 is built from 14 residues. V lost 7 bases and J lost 5; bases outside the gene matches: 6. Per the germline V gene, CDR1 is LNHDA and CDR2 is SQIVND (reference sequence). For the CDR3, the DNA is TGTGCCAGTATACGGACAGGGGTGGACAATGAGCAGTTCTTC. Translating it yields CASIRTGVDNEQFF.

This clone has a handful of counts. J is TRBJ1-2 and V is TRBV9; possibly TRBD1 for D (5 bases). The CDR3 runs 14 residues. CDR1 and CDR2 from the germline V gene are SGDLS and YYNGEE. Between the trimmed V and J ends, which lost 3 bases and 8 bases, there was a span of 17 bases. The CDR3 loop is CASSDVAGQGGYTF. CDR3 nucleotide sequence: TGTGCCAGCAGCGATGTCGCGGGCCAGGGAGGCTACACCTTC.

This clone was seen a few times. The rearrangement joins TRBV2 to TRBJ2-1; 11 bases match TRBD1. With 9 bases clipped from V and 8 bases from J, the junction kept 3 bases outside the gene matches. This CDR3 has 12 residues. Germline CDR1 reads SNHLY; CDR2 reads FYNNEI. CDR3 sequence (DNA): TGTGCCAGTGGACAGGGGGCCGATGAGCAGTTCTTC. As protein: CASGQGADEQFF.

The chain links TRBV19 to TRBJ1-1; D perhaps matches TRBD1 (5 bases). Germline CDR1 is LNHDA and CDR2 is SQIVND (reference sequence). The CDR3 covers 15 residues. The V end lost 5 bases, the J end lost 1 base, and 14 bases lay between the germline ends. The CDR3 bases are TGTGCCAGTAGTTCCCCGGGGCGGAAGAACACTGAAGCTTTCTTT. Protein sequence: CASSSPGRKNTEAFF.